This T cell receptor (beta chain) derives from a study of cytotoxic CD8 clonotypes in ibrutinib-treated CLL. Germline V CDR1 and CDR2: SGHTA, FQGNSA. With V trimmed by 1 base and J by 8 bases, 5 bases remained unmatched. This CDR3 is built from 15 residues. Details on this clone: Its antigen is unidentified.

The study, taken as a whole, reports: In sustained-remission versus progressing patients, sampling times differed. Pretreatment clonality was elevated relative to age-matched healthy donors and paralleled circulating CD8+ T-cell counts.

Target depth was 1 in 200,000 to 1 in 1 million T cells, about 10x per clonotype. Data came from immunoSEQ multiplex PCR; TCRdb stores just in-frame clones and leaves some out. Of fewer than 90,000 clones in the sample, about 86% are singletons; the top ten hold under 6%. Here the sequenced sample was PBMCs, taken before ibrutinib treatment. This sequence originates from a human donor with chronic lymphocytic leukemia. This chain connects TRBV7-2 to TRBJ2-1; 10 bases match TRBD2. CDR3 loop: CASSLEAGGPHEQFF. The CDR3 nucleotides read TGTGCCAGCAGCTTAGAAGCGGGAGGGCCCCATGAGCAGTTCTTC.